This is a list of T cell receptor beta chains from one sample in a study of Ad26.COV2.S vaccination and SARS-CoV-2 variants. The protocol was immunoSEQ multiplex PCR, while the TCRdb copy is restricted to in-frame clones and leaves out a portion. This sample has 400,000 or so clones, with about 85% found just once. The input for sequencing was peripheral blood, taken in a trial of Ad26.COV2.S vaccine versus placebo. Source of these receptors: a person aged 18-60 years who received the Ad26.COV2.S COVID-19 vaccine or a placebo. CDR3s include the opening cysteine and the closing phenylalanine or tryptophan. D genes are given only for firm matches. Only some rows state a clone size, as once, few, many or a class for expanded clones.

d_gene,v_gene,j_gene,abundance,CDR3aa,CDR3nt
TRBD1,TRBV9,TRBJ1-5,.,CASSETGQVNQPQHF,TGTGCCAGCAGCGAGACGGGACAGGTTAATCAGCCCCAGCATTTT
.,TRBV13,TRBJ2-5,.,CASSLVAGAYQETQYF,TGTGCCAGCAGCTTAGTCGCGGGGGCCTACCAAGAGACCCAGTACTTC
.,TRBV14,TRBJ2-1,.,CASSSTLDGIVQFF,TGTGCCAGCAGCTCCACCCTCGACGGCATCGTGCAGTTCTTC
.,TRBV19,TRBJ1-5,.,CASRKPNSNQPQHF,TGTGCCAGTAGAAAGCCGAATAGCAATCAGCCCCAGCATTTT
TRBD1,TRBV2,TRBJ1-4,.,CASNDRGWIEKLFF,TGTGCCAGCAACGACAGGGGTTGGATTGAAAAACTGTTTTTT
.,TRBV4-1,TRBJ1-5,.,CASSQSSNQPQHF,TGCGCCAGCAGCCAAAGTAGCAATCAGCCCCAGCATTTT
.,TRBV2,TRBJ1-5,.,CASSFRVDQPQHF,TGTGCCAGCAGTTTCAGGGTTGATCAGCCCCAGCATTTT
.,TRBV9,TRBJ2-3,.,CASSVGGNPSTDTQYF,TGTGCCAGCAGCGTAGGGGGGAACCCTAGCACAGATACGCAGTATTTT
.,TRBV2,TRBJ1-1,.,CACSAGRRNTEAFF,TGTGCCTGCTCGGCGGGACGTAGGAACACTGAAGCTTTCTTT
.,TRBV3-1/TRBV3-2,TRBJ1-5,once,CASSPTGPGGGSNQPQHF,TGTGCCAGCAGCCCGACAGGTCCTGGGGGAGGTAGCAATCAGCCCCAGCATTTT
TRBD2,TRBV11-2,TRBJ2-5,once,CASSRPTSGGRFQETQYF,TGTGCCAGCAGCCGACCGACTAGCGGGGGCCGATTCCAAGAGACCCAGTACTTC
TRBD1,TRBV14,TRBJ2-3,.,CASSQQGAADTQYF,TGTGCCAGCAGCCAACAGGGGGCCGCAGATACGCAGTATTTT
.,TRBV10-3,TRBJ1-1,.,CAISGGAEAFF,TGTGCCATCAGTGGAGGGGCTGAAGCTTTCTTT
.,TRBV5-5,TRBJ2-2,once,CASSLGQITGELFF,TGTGCCAGCAGCCTCGGACAGATCACCGGGGAGCTGTTTTTT
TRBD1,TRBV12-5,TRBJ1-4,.,CASVDRENEKLFF,TGTGCTAGTGTCGACAGGGAGAATGAAAAACTGTTTTTT
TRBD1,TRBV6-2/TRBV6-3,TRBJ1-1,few,CASSRDRENTEAFF,TGTGCCAGCAGCCGGGACAGAGAAAACACTGAAGCTTTCTTT
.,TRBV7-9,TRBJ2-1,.,CASSLLPRRRNHEQFF,TGTGCCAGCAGCTTACTTCCCAGACGGAGGAACCATGAGCAGTTCTTC
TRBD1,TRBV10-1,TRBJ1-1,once,CASSDYSGTGKEEAFF,TGCGCCAGCAGTGACTACTCCGGGACAGGGAAGGAGGAAGCTTTCTTT
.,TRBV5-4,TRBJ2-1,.,CASSPWGTSNFNEQFF,TGTGCCAGCAGCCCTTGGGGTACTAGCAATTTCAATGAGCAGTTCTTC
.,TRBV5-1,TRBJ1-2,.,CASSLAGVYGYTF,TGCGCCAGCAGCTTGGCGGGCGTCTATGGCTACACCTTC
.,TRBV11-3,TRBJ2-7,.,CASSLDVTYEQYF,TGTGCCAGCAGCTTAGATGTCACCTACGAGCAGTACTTC
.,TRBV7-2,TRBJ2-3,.,CASSPAWPSTDTQYF,TGTGCCAGCAGCCCAGCGTGGCCTAGCACAGATACGCAGTATTTT
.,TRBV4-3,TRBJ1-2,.,CASSQETGLFYGYTF,TGCGCCAGCAGCCAAGAGACAGGCCTCTTCTATGGCTACACCTTC
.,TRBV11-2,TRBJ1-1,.,CASRFSLQPFF,TGTGCCAGCAGATTCAGTCTCCAGCCTTTCTTT
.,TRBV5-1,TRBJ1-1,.,CASSRASVGNTEAFF,TGCGCCAGCAGCCGAGCGTCCGTAGGAAACACTGAAGCTTTCTTT
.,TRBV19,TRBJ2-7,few,CASTSGDGIYEQYF,TGTGCCAGTACCTCCGGAGACGGAATCTACGAGCAGTACTTC
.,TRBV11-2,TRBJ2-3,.,CASSLPARLTSTDTQYF,TGTGCCAGCAGCTTACCCGCGCGCCTCACGAGCACAGATACGCAGTATTTT
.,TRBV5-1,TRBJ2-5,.,CASSSHRGETQYF,TGCGCCAGCAGCTCACACCGGGGAGAGACCCAGTACTTC
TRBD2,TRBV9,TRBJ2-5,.,CASSVGTSGGQETQYF,TGTGCCAGCAGCGTGGGGACTAGCGGGGGCCAAGAGACCCAGTACTTC
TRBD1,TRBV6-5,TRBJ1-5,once,CASREGTGVYQPQHF,TGTGCCAGCAGGGAGGGGACAGGGGTTTATCAGCCCCAGCATTTT
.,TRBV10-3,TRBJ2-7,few,CAIRGPNYEQYF,TGTGCCATCAGGGGACCGAACTACGAGCAGTACTTC
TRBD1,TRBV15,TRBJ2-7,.,CATSPGQGLHEQYF,TGTGCCACCAGCCCGGGACAGGGATTGCACGAGCAGTACTTC
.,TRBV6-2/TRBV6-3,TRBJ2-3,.,CASSYSSTSYTQYF,TGTGCCAGCAGTTACTCTTCAACTAGCTATACGCAGTATTTT